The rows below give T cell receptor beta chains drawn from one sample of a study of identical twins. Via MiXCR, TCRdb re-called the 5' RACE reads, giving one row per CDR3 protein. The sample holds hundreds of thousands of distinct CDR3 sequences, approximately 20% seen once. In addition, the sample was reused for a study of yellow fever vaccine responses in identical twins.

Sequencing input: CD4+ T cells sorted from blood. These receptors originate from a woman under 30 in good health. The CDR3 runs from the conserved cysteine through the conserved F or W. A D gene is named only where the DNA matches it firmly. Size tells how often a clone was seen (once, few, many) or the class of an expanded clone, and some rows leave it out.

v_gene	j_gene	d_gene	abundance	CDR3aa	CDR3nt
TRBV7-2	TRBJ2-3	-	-	CASSLSGTAGLDTQYF	TGTGCCAGCAGCTTATCCGGGACTGCCGGCTTGGATACGCAGTATTTT
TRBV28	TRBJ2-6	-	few	CASSRMGIHRFSGANVLTF	TGTGCCAGCAGTCGGATGGGGATACACCGCTTCTCTGGGGCCAACGTCCTGACTTTC
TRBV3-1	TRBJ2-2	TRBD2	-	CASSQPLTSGRKDGELFF	TGTGCCAGCAGCCAGCCTCTTACTAGCGGGAGGAAAGACGGGGAGCTGTTTTTT
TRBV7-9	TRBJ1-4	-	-	CASSSPQPVEKLFF	TGTGCCAGCAGCTCCCCTCAGCCCGTTGAAAAACTGTTTTTT
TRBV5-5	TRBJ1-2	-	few	CASSLSAGTNYGYTF	TGTGCCAGCAGCTTGTCTGCGGGGACTAACTATGGCTACACCTTC
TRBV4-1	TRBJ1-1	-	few	CASSREENTEAFF	TGCGCCAGCAGCCGAGAGGAGAACACTGAAGCTTTCTTT
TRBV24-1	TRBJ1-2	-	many	CATSDGRFTAYGYTF	TGTGCCACCAGTGATGGGAGGTTCACTGCTTATGGCTACACCTTC
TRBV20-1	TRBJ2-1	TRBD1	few	CSGLRTGRQFF	TGCAGTGGTCTAAGGACAGGAAGGCAGTTCTTC
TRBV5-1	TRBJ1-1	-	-	CASSFTDRENTEAFF	TGCGCCAGCAGCTTCACGGACAGAGAGAACACTGAAGCTTTCTTT
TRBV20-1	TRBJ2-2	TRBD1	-	CSASPGTGTGELFF	TGCAGTGCTAGTCCCGGGACAGGGACCGGGGAGCTGTTTTTT
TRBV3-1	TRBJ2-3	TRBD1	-	CASSKTGSTTDTQYF	TGTGCCAGCAGCAAGACAGGGTCTACCACAGATACGCAGTATTTT
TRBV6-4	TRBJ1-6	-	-	CASSESTGLASPLHF	TGTGCCAGCAGTGAATCAACAGGGTTAGCTTCACCCCTCCACTTT
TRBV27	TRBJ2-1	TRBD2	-	CASRLGLAGMHEQFF	TGTGCCAGCAGACTCGGACTAGCGGGAATGCATGAGCAGTTCTTC
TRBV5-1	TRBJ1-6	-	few	CASSFGANSPLHF	TGCGCCAGCAGCTTCGGGGCGAATTCACCCCTCCACTTT
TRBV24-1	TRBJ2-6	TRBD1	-	CATSDGTGALSGANVLTF	TGTGCCACCAGTGATGGGACAGGGGCTCTCTCTGGGGCCAACGTCCTGACTTTC
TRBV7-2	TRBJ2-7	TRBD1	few	CASSPGFGTGSYEQYF	TGTGCCAGCAGCCCCGGGTTCGGGACAGGATCCTACGAGCAGTACTTC
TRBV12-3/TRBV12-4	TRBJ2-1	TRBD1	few	CASSRQLDRGHGDEQFF	TGTGCCAGCAGCCGCCAGCTAGACAGGGGGCATGGAGATGAGCAGTTCTTC
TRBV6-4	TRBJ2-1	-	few	CASSDFAATPRGEQFF	TGTGCCAGCAGTGACTTTGCGGCTACCCCCCGGGGGGAGCAGTTCTTC
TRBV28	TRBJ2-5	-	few	CASSSSVQSETQYF	TGTGCCAGCAGTTCTTCAGTCCAATCGGAGACCCAGTACTTC
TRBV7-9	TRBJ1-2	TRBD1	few	CASSYWMLGTGDGYTF	TGTGCCAGCAGCTATTGGATGCTGGGGACAGGTGATGGCTACACCTTC
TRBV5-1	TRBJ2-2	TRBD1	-	CASSLYILQGASTGELFF	TGCGCCAGCAGCTTGTATATTTTGCAGGGGGCATCGACCGGGGAGCTGTTTTTT
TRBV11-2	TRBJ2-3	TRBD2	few	CASRLAGGRDTQYF	TGTGCCAGCCGCCTAGCGGGAGGTCGGGATACGCAGTATTTT
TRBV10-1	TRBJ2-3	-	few	CASSERGRTDTQYF	TGCGCCAGCAGTGAACGGGGGAGGACAGATACGCAGTATTTT
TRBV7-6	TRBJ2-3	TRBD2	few	CASSLATSRSTDTQYF	TGTGCCAGCAGCTTAGCGACTAGCAGAAGCACAGATACGCAGTATTTT
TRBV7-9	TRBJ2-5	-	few	CASSTKIQETQYF	TGTGCCAGCAGCACTAAAATCCAAGAGACCCAGTACTTC
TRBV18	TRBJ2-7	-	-	CASSPGTKAYEQYF	TGTGCCAGCTCACCCGGGACGAAGGCCTACGAGCAGTACTTC
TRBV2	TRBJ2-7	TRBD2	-	CASSGNGLAGREQYF	TGTGCCAGCAGTGGAAACGGACTAGCGGGAAGGGAGCAGTACTTC
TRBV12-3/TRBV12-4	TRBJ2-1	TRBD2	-	CASSLRRSWLAGGPSSYNEQFF	TGTGCCAGCAGTTTAAGGAGGAGTTGGCTAGCGGGGGGCCCTAGCTCCTACAATGAGCAGTTCTTC
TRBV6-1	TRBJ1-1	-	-	CASSVRQDTEAFF	TGTGCCAGCAGCGTTAGACAGGACACTGAAGCTTTCTTT
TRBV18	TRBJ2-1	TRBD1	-	CASSPPGQGIYNEQFF	TGTGCCAGCTCACCACCGGGACAGGGAATCTACAATGAGCAGTTCTTC
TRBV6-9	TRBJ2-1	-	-	CASRDNTSSYNEQFF	TGTGCCAGCAGAGACAACACGAGCTCCTACAATGAGCAGTTCTTC
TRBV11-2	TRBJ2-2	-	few	CASSHRGTNTGELFF	TGTGCCAGCAGCCACCGGGGCACGAACACCGGGGAGCTGTTTTTT
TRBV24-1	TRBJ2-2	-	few	CATSDLLGSLFF	TGTGCCACCAGTGATTTGCTCGGTTCGCTGTTTTTT
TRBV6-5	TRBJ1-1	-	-	CASSYGEGGIEAFF	TGTGCCAGCAGTTACGGGGAAGGGGGAATTGAAGCTTTCTTT
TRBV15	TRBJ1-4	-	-	CATSRGFAEKLFF	TGTGCCACCAGCAGAGGTTTCGCAGAAAAACTGTTTTTT
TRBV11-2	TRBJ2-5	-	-	CASSFRTAKETQYF	TGTGCCAGCAGCTTTCGGACAGCGAAAGAGACCCAGTACTTC
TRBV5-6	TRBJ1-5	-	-	CASSLFRQGSNQPQHF	TGTGCCAGCAGCTTGTTCCGGCAGGGGAGCAATCAGCCCCAGCATTTT
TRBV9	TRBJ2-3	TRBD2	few	CASSVGVGTSRTDTQYF	TGTGCCAGCAGCGTGGGGGTCGGGACTAGCCGAACAGATACGCAGTATTTT
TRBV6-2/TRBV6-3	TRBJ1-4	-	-	CATTGHRATNEKLFF	TGTGCCACTACAGGACACCGTGCAACTAATGAAAAACTGTTTTTT
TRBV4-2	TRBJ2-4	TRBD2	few	CASSQDWLSGGRNIQYF	TGTGCCAGCAGCCAAGATTGGCTAAGCGGGGGGAGAAACATTCAGTACTTC
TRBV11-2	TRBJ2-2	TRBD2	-	CASSPRGSGRRGDTGELFF	TGTGCCAGCAGCCCAAGAGGTAGCGGGAGGAGGGGAGACACCGGGGAGCTGTTTTTT
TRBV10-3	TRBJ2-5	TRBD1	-	CATKGQGEKETQYF	TGTGCCACGAAAGGACAGGGGGAAAAAGAGACCCAGTACTTC
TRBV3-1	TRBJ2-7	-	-	CASSQEALRGYEQYF	TGTGCCAGCAGCCAAGAAGCTTTGCGGGGATACGAGCAGTACTTC
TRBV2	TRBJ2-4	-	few	CASTANRGKNIQYF	TGTGCCAGCACTGCGAACCGCGGTAAAAACATTCAGTACTTC
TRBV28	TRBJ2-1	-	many	CASSLGGSGSSYNEQFF	TGTGCCAGCAGTTTAGGTGGAAGCGGATCCTCCTACAATGAGCAGTTCTTC
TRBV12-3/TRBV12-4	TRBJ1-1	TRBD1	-	CASRKGATGTEAFF	TGTGCCAGCAGAAAGGGGGCTACGGGTACTGAAGCTTTCTTT
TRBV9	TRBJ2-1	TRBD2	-	CASSVRAGADYNEQFF	TGTGCCAGCAGCGTAAGAGCGGGAGCTGACTACAATGAGCAGTTCTTC
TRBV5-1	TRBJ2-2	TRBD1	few	CASSLGGQVPGELFF	TGCGCCAGCAGCTTGGGCGGACAGGTTCCCGGGGAGCTGTTTTTT
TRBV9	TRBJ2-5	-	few	CASSVGMTGKETQYF	TGTGCCAGCAGCGTAGGTATGACAGGAAAGGAGACCCAGTACTTC
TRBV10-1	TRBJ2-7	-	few	CASSGTKGGHEQYF	TGCGCCAGCAGTGGCACCAAGGGGGGCCACGAGCAGTACTTC
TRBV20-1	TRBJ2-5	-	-	CSVGDQETQYF	TGCAGTGTAGGGGACCAAGAGACCCAGTACTTC
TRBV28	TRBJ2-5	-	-	CASSPHWGGGETQYF	TGTGCCAGCAGCCCACATTGGGGGGGCGGTGAGACCCAGTACTTC
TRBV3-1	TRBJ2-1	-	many	CASSQVGQYNEQFF	TGTGCCAGCAGCCAAGTGGGGCAGTACAATGAGCAGTTCTTC
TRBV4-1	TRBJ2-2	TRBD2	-	CASSQGGRGGRTGELFF	TGCGCCAGCAGCCAAGGAGGCCGGGGGGGCCGCACCGGGGAGCTGTTTTTT